This T cell receptor (beta chain) was captured in a study of blood T cells in healthy people across ages. Primed by a sample-barcoded 5' primer and a J-beta primer mix, a second PCR proceeded for 7 to 11 cycles. MiXCR was run by TCRdb on the 5' RACE reads, yielding one entry per CDR3 protein. The sample holds fewer than 900,000 distinct CDR3 sequences; around half are singletons and the top ten take roughly 30%. The clonotype originates from a woman aged 55-70 years in good health. The sample was blood.

The CDR3 nucleotides read TGCGCCAGCAGCCAAGGGTTTGACAGTTATGGCTACACCTTC. Its protein product is CASSQGFDSYGYTF. This chain uses TRBV4-1 with TRBJ1-2; maybe TRBD1 (5 bases). This CDR3 comprises 14 residues. V was trimmed by 1 base and J by 5 bases, leaving 11 bases between them. The germline gives CDR1 MGHRA, CDR2 YSYEKL.